Following are 22 T cell receptor beta chains from one sample sequenced in a study of shared clonotypes between healthy human individuals. Profiling relied on immunoSEQ multiplex PCR, and the TCRdb table lists in-frame clones only, not all of them. Of about 2.4 million clones detected, 93% appear once; the ten largest clones hold around 0.4%. The sequenced material came from naive CD4+ T cells from PBMCs. Subset here: CD45RA+ positively selected. These receptors came from a man younger than 35 in good health. Some clones in this sample may be carry-over from other donors' samples.

This chain connects TRBV7-9 to TRBJ2-2; D possibly corresponds to TRBD2 (6 bases). This CDR3 contains 13 residues. V lost 1 base and J 7 bases, leaving 7 bases between the germline ends. The germline gives CDR1 SEHNR, CDR2 FQNEAQ (reference sequence). CDR3 amino acids: CASSLVRGGELFF. The CDR3 DNA reads TGTGCCAGCAGCTTAGTGCGGGGCGGGGAGCTGTTTTTT.

The V call is TRBV6-9, the J call TRBJ2-7; tentatively, D is TRBD1 or TRBD2 (7 bases each). This CDR3 is 14 amino acids long. The ends were cut back, 4 bases at V and 7 bases at J, with 17 bases in the middle. The V gene's germline CDR1 is MNHGY and CDR2 SVAAGI. The CDR3 loop is CASSFGEGAGEQYF. The CDR3 DNA reads as TGTGCCAGCAGTTTCGGGGAGGGGGCAGGAGAGCAGTACTTC.

DNA of the CDR3: TGTGCCAGCAGCCCCCAGGGTTCAGCTGGAAACACCATATATTTT. This translates into CASSPQGSAGNTIYF. V and J are TRBV6-5 and TRBJ1-3, with a tentative D call TRBD1 (5 bases). Trimming shortened V by 6 bases and J by 2 bases, and 14 bases separated the two germline ends. Germline loops: CDR1 MNHEY, CDR2 SVGAGI. The CDR3 has 15 amino acids.

Comments on this clone: The junction differs from germline at one of its ends, possibly a read error. The CDR3 protein is CASTLDGMNTEAFF. As DNA, the CDR3 is TGCGCCAGCACCTTGGACGGAATGAACACTGAAGCTTTCTTT. The genes are TRBV5-1 and TRBJ1-1; D not resolved. In germline, CDR1 is SGHRS, CDR2 YFSETQ. The CDR3 consists of 14 residues. The full variable domain, in which reference TRBV5-1 and TRBJ1-1 provide the parts outside the CDR3, is KAGVTQTPRYLIKTRGQQVTLSCSPISGHRSVSWYQQTPGQGLQFLFEYFSETQRNKGNFPGRFSGRQFSNSRSEMNVSTLELGDSALYLCASTLDGMNTEAFFGQGTRLTVV.

V gene TRBV7-3 combines with J gene TRBJ2-3, with D unresolved. Germline V CDR1 and CDR2: SGHTA, FQGTGA. The CDR3 runs 13 residues. Trimming removed 5 bases from V and 1 base from J, with 7 bases in between. In DNA, the CDR3 is TGTGCCAGCAGCCCCCTCGGCACAGATACGCAGTATTTT. This sequence encodes CASSPLGTDTQYF. Supplemented by reference TRBV7-3 and TRBJ2-3, the full variable domain reads GAGVSQTPSNKVTEKGKYVELRCDPISGHTALYWYRQSLGQGPEFLIYFQGTGAADDSGLPNDRFFAVRPEGSVSTLKIQRTERGDSAVYLCASSPLGTDTQYFGPGTRLTVL.

This chain uses TRBV5-4 with TRBJ2-3; a possible D gene is TRBD2 (6 bases). Germline loops: CDR1 SGHNT, CDR2 YYREEE (reference sequence). This CDR3 comprises 14 residues. Between the trimmed V and J ends, which lost 5 bases and 4 bases, there was a span of 14 bases. This chain's CDR3 is CASSVSSGADTQYF. As DNA, the CDR3 is TGTGCCAGCAGTGTATCGTCGGGAGCAGATACGCAGTATTTT. Supplemented by reference TRBV5-4 and TRBJ2-3, the full variable domain reads ETGVTQSPTHLIKTRGQQVTLRCSSQSGHNTVSWYQQALGQGPQFIFQYYREEENGRGNFPPRFSGLQFPNYSSELNVNALELDDSALYLCASSVSSGADTQYFGPGTRLTVL.

The V and J genes are TRBV5-1 and TRBJ2-1; 13 bases line up with TRBD2. The V gene end was trimmed by 4 bases and the J gene end by 8 bases; junction bases not matched to a gene: 9. Germline V gives CDR1 SGHRS, CDR2 YFSETQ. This CDR3 is 16 amino acids long. CDR3 sequence reads: CASSNQLAGGEDEQFF. The CDR3 DNA reads as TGCGCCAGCAGCAACCAACTAGCGGGAGGGGAGGATGAGCAGTTCTTC.

The chain has TRBV7-8 and TRBJ2-2, with 9 bases lining up with TRBD1. Germline-derived CDR1 and CDR2 are SGHVS and FQNEAQ. The length of the CDR3 is 20 residues. Unmatched junction bases numbered 12, after V lost 1 base and J lost 0 bases. In DNA, the CDR3 is TGTGCCAGCAGCTTAGATAGCGGACAGGGGCTCCGTCCGAACACCGGGGAGCTGTTTTTT. It encodes CASSLDSGQGLRPNTGELFF. Using reference TRBV7-8 and TRBJ2-2 for the parts outside the CDR3, the full variable domain is GAGVSQSPRYKVAKRGQDVALRCDPISGHVSLFWYQQALGQGPEFLTYFQNEAQLDKSGLPSDRFFAERPEGSVSTLKIQRTQQEDSAVYLCASSLDSGQGLRPNTGELFFGEGSRLTVL.

The V gene is TRBV10-3, the J gene TRBJ2-5; D is undetermined. This CDR3 contains 13 residues. Germline V gene data show CDR1 as ENHRY and CDR2 as SYGVKD. V was cut by 3 bases and J by 2 bases, with 7 bases left in between. The CDR3 nucleotides are TGTGCCATCAGTGACAGCCGACAAGAGACCCAGTACTTC. Residues: CAISDSRQETQYF.

The gene calls are TRBV5-1 and TRBJ2-1; D gene ambiguous. V gave up 0 bases and J gave up 5 bases, with 6 bases separating them. The CDR3 has 13 amino acids. Germline CDR1 is SGHRS and CDR2 is YFSETQ. The CDR3 DNA sequence: TGCGCCAGCAGCTTGGGCAGAGACAATGAGCAGTTCTTC. This encodes CASSLGRDNEQFF.

The genes are TRBV29-1 and TRBJ2-7, with 9 bases identical to TRBD1. The trim removed 7 bases at V and 4 bases at J, leaving 17 bases unmatched. The CDR3 is made up of 16 amino acids. Germline values: CDR1 SQVTM, CDR2 ANQGSEA. CDR3 protein: CSAPGVTGGFGYEQYF. The CDR3 coding sequence is TGCAGCGCCCCTGGGGTGACAGGGGGTTTTGGGTACGAGCAGTACTTC.

The rearrangement links TRBV28 to TRBJ2-7, with D uncertain. With 1 base removed from V and 3 bases from J, the gap between germline ends came to 10 bases. Per the germline V gene, CDR1 is MDHEN and CDR2 is SYDVKM. This CDR3 has 14 residues. The CDR3 here is CASSLSRPDYEQYF. The CDR3 region has the DNA TGTGCCAGCAGTTTATCCAGACCCGACTACGAGCAGTACTTC.

The CDR3 region has the DNA TGTGCCAGCAGACACACGATCTCTGAAGCTTTCTTT. Translating it yields CASRHTISEAFF. V gene TRBV28 combines with J gene TRBJ1-1; unclear D gene. Germline V gene sequence: CDR1 MDHEN, CDR2 SYDVKM. This CDR3 is 12 amino acids long. V was trimmed by 6 bases and J by 6 bases, leaving 11 bases between them.

This chain uses TRBV6-1 with TRBJ1-1; a weak D match, TRBD1 (6 bases). V was clipped by 0 bases and J by 10 bases, with 21 bases between them. From germline, CDR1 is MNHNS and CDR2 SASEGT. The CDR3 extends over 16 amino acids. CDR3 DNA sequence: TGTGCCAGCAGTGAAGCGAGGGGGATCCTACGTCTGGGAGCTTTCTTT. The encoded protein is CASSEARGILRLGAFF.

The chain carries TRBV11-3 and TRBJ2-7, with D hard to call. The germline V gene has CDR1 SGHNT and CDR2 YENEEA. The CDR3 has 11 residues. V was shortened by 3 bases and J by 4 bases, with 4 bases between the two germline ends. As DNA, the CDR3 is TGTGCCAGCAGCTTTTGGTACGAGCAGTACTTC. Residues: CASSFWYEQYF. The full variable domain, its missing parts supplied by reference TRBV11-3 and TRBJ2-7, is EAGVVQSPRYKIIEKKQPVAFWCNPISGHNTLYWYLQNLGQGPELLIRYENEEAVDDSQLPKDRFSAERLKGVDSTLKIQPAELGDSAVYLCASSFWYEQYFGPGTRLTVT.

The V gene is TRBV28, the J gene TRBJ2-3; D ambiguous. Looked up from germline, CDR1 is MDHEN and CDR2 is SYDVKM. V was pared by 9 bases and J by 6 bases, with 10 bases between. The CDR3 totals 11 residues. This chain's CDR3 is CASPSSDTQYF. CDR3 nucleotide sequence: TGTGCCAGTCCGTCATCTGATACGCAGTATTTT. Looking up the rest from reference TRBV28 and TRBJ2-3 gives the full variable domain: DVKVTQSSRYLVKRTGEKVFLECVQDMDHENMFWYRQDPGLGLRLIYFSYDVKMKEKGDIPEGYSVSREKKERFSLILESASTNQTSMYLCASPSSDTQYFGPGTRLTVL.

This chain connects TRBV10-1 to TRBJ2-3; 7 positions agree with TRBD2. This CDR3 comprises 14 residues. Germline-derived CDR1 and CDR2 are WNHNN and SYGVQD (reference sequence). The J segment lost 4 bases and the V segment lost 5 bases, leaving 6 bases of the junction unmatched. CDR3 protein: CASSFGGSADTQYF. DNA of the CDR3: TGCGCCAGCAGTTTTGGCGGGAGTGCAGATACGCAGTATTTT.

V usage is TRBV28 and J usage is TRBJ1-1; TRBD1 is a possible D gene (5 bases). In germline, CDR1 is MDHEN, CDR2 SYDVKM. Trimming cost V 1 base and J 4 bases, with 19 bases left between them. The CDR3 is 17 amino acids. For the CDR3, the DNA is TGTGCCAGCAGTTTATCTTGGGGCGGAGGGTCATCCACTGAAGCTTTCTTT. Translating gives CASSLSWGGGSSTEAFF.

The V gene is TRBV28, the J gene TRBJ2-1; 8 bases align to TRBD1. V dropped 5 bases and J dropped 0; count of bases not matched to a gene: 12. The length of the CDR3 is 18 residues. CDR1 is MDHEN and CDR2 is SYDVKM in the germline V gene. For the CDR3, the DNA is TGTGCCAGCAGTAGAGGGACAGGACGGGGAAGCTCCTACAATGAGCAGTTCTTC. Amino acids: CASSRGTGRGSSYNEQFF.

This clone was found once. The chain's CDR3 is CATADKRFVNEQFF. The CDR3 nucleotides are TGTGCAACAGCCGATAAACGGTTTGTCAATGAGCAGTTCTTC. The V gene is TRBV5-4, the J gene TRBJ2-1; D gene unclear. CDR1 is SGHNT and CDR2 is YYREEE in the germline V gene (reference sequence). CDR3 size: 14 residues.

The chain has TRBV19 and TRBJ2-5; 10 bases are a match to TRBD1. V shed 4 bases, J shed 10 bases, and the junction held 6 bases outside the gene matches. The CDR3 covers 13 residues. Germline-derived CDR1 and CDR2 are LNHDA and SQIVND (reference sequence). The CDR3 is CASSTTGQGVQYF. CDR3 bases: TGTGCCAGTAGTACCACCGGACAGGGGGTCCAGTACTTC.

V usage is TRBV9 and J usage is TRBJ2-2; no reliable D call. Germline CDR1 SGDLS, CDR2 YYNGEE. Deletions cut 4 bases from V and 5 bases from J, with 12 bases between. The CDR3 totals 14 residues. The CDR3 protein is CASSKDPRTGELFF. The CDR3 region has the DNA TGTGCCAGCAGCAAGGACCCGCGGACCGGGGAGCTGTTTTTT.